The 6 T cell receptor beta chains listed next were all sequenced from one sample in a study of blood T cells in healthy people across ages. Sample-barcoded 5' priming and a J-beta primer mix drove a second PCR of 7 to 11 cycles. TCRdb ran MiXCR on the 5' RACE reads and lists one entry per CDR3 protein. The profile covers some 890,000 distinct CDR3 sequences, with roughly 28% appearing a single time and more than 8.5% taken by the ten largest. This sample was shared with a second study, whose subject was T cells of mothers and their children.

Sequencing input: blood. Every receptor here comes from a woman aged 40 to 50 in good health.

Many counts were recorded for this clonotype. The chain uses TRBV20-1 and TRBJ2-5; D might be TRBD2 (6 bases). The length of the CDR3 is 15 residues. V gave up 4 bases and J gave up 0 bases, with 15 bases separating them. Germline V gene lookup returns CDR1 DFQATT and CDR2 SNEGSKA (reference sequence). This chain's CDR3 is CSANFLQRDQETQYF. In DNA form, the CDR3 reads TGCAGTGCTAACTTCCTTCAGCGGGACCAAGAGACCCAGTACTTC.

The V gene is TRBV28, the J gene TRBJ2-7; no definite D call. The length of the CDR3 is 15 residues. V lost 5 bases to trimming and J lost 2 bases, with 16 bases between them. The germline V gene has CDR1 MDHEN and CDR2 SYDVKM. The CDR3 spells CASSPSGFGAYEQYF. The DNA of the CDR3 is TGTGCCAGCAGTCCCTCCGGCTTCGGCGCCTACGAGCAGTACTTC.

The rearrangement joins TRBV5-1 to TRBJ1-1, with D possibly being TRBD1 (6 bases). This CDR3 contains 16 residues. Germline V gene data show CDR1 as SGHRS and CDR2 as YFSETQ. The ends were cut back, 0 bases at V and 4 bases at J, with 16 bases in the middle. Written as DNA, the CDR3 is TGCGCCAGCAGCTTGGCTCCGACAGGAACGAGCACTGAAGCTTTCTTT. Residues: CASSLAPTGTSTEAFF.

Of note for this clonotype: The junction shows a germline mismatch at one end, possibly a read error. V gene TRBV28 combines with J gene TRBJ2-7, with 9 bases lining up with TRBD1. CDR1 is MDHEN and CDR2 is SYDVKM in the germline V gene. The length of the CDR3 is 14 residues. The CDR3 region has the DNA TGTGCCGGCAGCGTCTCGGGACAGGGTTACGAGCAGTACTTC. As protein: CAGSVSGQGYEQYF.

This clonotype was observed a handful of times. This CDR3 is CASSSGIFYGYTF. The DNA of the CDR3 is TGTGCCAGCAGTTCGGGGATTTTCTATGGCTACACCTTC. This chain joins TRBV6-5 and TRBJ1-2; D call uncertain. V was cut by 4 bases and J by 4 bases, with 10 bases left in between. Germline CDR1 is MNHEY and CDR2 is SVGAGI. The CDR3 sequence is 13 residues long.

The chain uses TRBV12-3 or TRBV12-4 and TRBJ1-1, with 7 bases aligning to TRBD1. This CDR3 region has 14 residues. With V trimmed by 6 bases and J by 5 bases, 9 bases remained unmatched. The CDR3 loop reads CASSSAQGVTEAFF. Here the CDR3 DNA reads TGTGCCAGCAGCTCGGCCCAGGGGGTAACTGAAGCTTTCTTT.